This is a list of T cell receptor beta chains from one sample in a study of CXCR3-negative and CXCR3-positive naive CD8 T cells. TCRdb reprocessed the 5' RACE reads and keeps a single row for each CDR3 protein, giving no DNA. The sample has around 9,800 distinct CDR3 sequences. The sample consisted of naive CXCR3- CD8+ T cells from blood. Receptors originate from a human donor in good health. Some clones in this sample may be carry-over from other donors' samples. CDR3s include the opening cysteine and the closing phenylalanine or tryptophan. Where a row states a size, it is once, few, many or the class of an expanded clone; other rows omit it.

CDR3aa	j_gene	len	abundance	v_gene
CASSQEDRFNTEAFF	TRBJ1-1	15	.	TRBV4-1
CASSQLSTSGTHEQFF	TRBJ2-1	16	medium-sized	TRBV4-1
CASSEWEAGGIIQYF	TRBJ2-4	15	.	TRBV25-1
CASSRGSYNEQFF	TRBJ2-1	13	medium-sized	TRBV4-1
CSVGGSSSSYNEQFF	TRBJ2-1	15	.	TRBV29-1
CASGNRGERQPQHF	TRBJ1-5	14	medium-sized	TRBV27
CASSQEPGNEKLFF	TRBJ1-4	14	.	TRBV11-1
CASSVGPTNTGELFF	TRBJ2-2	15	.	TRBV19
CSVESAVTANYGYTF	TRBJ1-2	15	.	TRBV29-1
CATSRDGTVGNEQFF	TRBJ2-1	15	medium-sized	TRBV15
CASESPNTDTQYF	TRBJ2-3	13	.	TRBV19
CASSFRATRGDVVHYEQYF	TRBJ2-7	19	medium-sized	TRBV28
CASSPAGRSSYNEQFF	TRBJ2-1	16	.	TRBV6-1
CASRETGARVHEQFF	TRBJ2-1	15	medium-sized	TRBV7-3
CASSLTTGGQRTDTQYF	TRBJ2-3	17	medium-sized	TRBV5-1
CASSLSEAVNYGYTF	TRBJ1-2	15	medium-sized	TRBV12-3/TRBV12-4
CSVEDLQGYGYTF	TRBJ1-2	13	.	TRBV29-1
CASNPTSGGAKNIQYF	TRBJ2-4	16	.	TRBV7-2
CSVVLARGVVSANYGYTF	TRBJ1-2	18	medium-sized	TRBV29-1
CSARGWGGAYNEQFF	TRBJ2-1	15	.	TRBV20-1
CSVASGGAGTQYF	TRBJ2-3	13	medium-sized	TRBV29-1
CASSRIPGGGYYGYTF	TRBJ1-2	16	.	TRBV11-2
CASSVIDEQFF	TRBJ2-1	11	medium-sized	TRBV2
CASSQVGQGNGYTF	TRBJ1-2	14	medium-sized	TRBV4-1
CASSYSWEPFADYGYTF	TRBJ1-2	17	medium-sized	TRBV6-6
CASSMGTGSAGELFF	TRBJ2-2	15	.	TRBV19
CASSFGSGANVLTF	TRBJ2-6	14	.	TRBV12-3/TRBV12-4
CASSPGGLGRRNEQFF	TRBJ2-1	16	.	TRBV13
CASSLVDRGIDQPQHF	TRBJ1-5	16	medium-sized	TRBV7-9